This TCR beta chain was sequenced in a study of cytomegalovirus exposure and HLA in healthy donors. The PCR employed 60 Vbeta primers together with 13 Jbeta primers. TCRdb's table, derived via immunoSEQ multiplex PCR, lists solely in-frame clones and lacks some. The profile shows about 140,000 clones, about three quarters of them singletons. Per the germline V gene, CDR1 is ENHRY and CDR2 is SYGVKD. The V segment lost 10 bases and the J segment 0 bases; nucleotides outside the gene matches: 15. The CDR3 length is 19 residues. This chain joins TRBV10-3 and TRBJ2-6; 10 bases are shared with TRBD1. The sample was PBMCs. The source is a male donor in good health and CMV-seropositive. This chain's CDR3 is CATNRDRGQRVSGANVLTF. The CDR3 DNA reads TGTGCCACCAACCGGGACAGGGGCCAAAGAGTCTCTGGGGCCAACGTCCTGACTTTC.